A selection of T cell receptor beta chains follows, all from one sample in a study of blood T cell repertoires in COVID-19. The method was immunoSEQ multiplex PCR; TCRdb's version includes in-frame clones alone and lacks a portion of them. Found here are 250,000 to 300,000 clones, roughly 80% of them singletons; the top ten hold around 4.5%. Sequenced material: peripheral blood. The receptors originated from a man aged 60 to 75 who had recovered from COVID-19. The CDR3 runs from the conserved cysteine through the conserved F or W. The order of the fields is J gene, clone size, D gene, V gene, CDR3 protein, CDR3 DNA. A D gene is named only where the DNA matches it firmly. Some rows mark clone size as missing; the rest say once, few, many or name a class of expanded clone.

j_call: TRBJ1-2
clone_size: .
d_call: .
v_call: TRBV29-1
cdr3_aa: CSVEQGLGGYTF
cdr3_nt: TGCAGCGTTGAGCAGGGGTTGGGTGGCTACACCTTC

j_call: TRBJ2-7
clone_size: .
d_call: TRBD2
v_call: TRBV28
cdr3_aa: CASERGTYEQYF
cdr3_nt: TGTGCCAGTGAGCGGGGAACCTACGAGCAGTACTTC

j_call: TRBJ2-3
clone_size: .
d_call: .
v_call: TRBV5-6
cdr3_aa: CASSFTRRTDTQYF
cdr3_nt: TGTGCCAGCAGCTTTACGCGCCGTACGGATACGCAGTATTTT

j_call: TRBJ2-3
clone_size: .
d_call: .
v_call: TRBV6-4
cdr3_aa: CASSDSGYGADTQYF
cdr3_nt: TGTGCCAGCAGTGACTCGGGCTACGGTGCAGATACGCAGTATTTT

j_call: TRBJ2-3
clone_size: .
d_call: .
v_call: TRBV19
cdr3_aa: CASRPGHTDTQYF
cdr3_nt: TGTGCCAGTCGACCGGGACATACAGATACGCAGTATTTT

j_call: TRBJ2-7
clone_size: .
d_call: TRBD1
v_call: TRBV2
cdr3_aa: CASPKQTGRGYEQYF
cdr3_nt: TGTGCCAGCCCCAAACAGACAGGGAGAGGCTACGAGCAGTACTTC

j_call: TRBJ2-1
clone_size: .
d_call: TRBD2
v_call: TRBV5-1
cdr3_aa: CATRTSGRYYNEQFF
cdr3_nt: TGCGCCACCCGGACTAGCGGGAGGTACTACAATGAGCAGTTCTTC

j_call: TRBJ2-3
clone_size: .
d_call: .
v_call: TRBV18
cdr3_aa: CASSRGAGGTDTQYF
cdr3_nt: TGTGCCAGCTCCCGGGGGGCGGGAGGCACAGATACGCAGTATTTT

j_call: TRBJ2-5
clone_size: once
d_call: TRBD1
v_call: TRBV27
cdr3_aa: CASRADRDGRETQYF
cdr3_nt: TGTGCCAGCAGAGCGGACAGGGACGGTAGGGAGACCCAGTACTTC

j_call: TRBJ2-7
clone_size: .
d_call: .
v_call: TRBV11-2
cdr3_aa: CASSFRRDEPYEQYF
cdr3_nt: TGTGCCAGCAGCTTTCGGCGGGATGAGCCCTACGAGCAGTACTTC

j_call: TRBJ1-6
clone_size: few
d_call: .
v_call: TRBV6-5
cdr3_aa: CASSYFGDNSPLHF
cdr3_nt: TGTGCCAGCAGTTACTTCGGTGATAATTCACCCCTCCACTTT

j_call: TRBJ1-1
clone_size: .
d_call: .
v_call: TRBV6-5
cdr3_aa: CASSRTYMNTEAFF
cdr3_nt: TGTGCCAGCAGTCGGACATACATGAACACTGAAGCTTTCTTT

j_call: TRBJ2-2
clone_size: .
d_call: TRBD2
v_call: TRBV5-4
cdr3_aa: CASSLAWGGQAGELFF
cdr3_nt: TGTGCCAGCAGCTTGGCCTGGGGGGGTCAGGCCGGGGAGCTGTTTTTT

j_call: TRBJ2-2
clone_size: few
d_call: .
v_call: TRBV5-1
cdr3_aa: CASSNPANTGELFF
cdr3_nt: TGCGCCAGCAGCAACCCAGCGAACACCGGGGAGCTGTTTTTT

j_call: TRBJ2-5
clone_size: .
d_call: .
v_call: TRBV19
cdr3_aa: CASSKETGGETQYF
cdr3_nt: TGTGCCAGTAGTAAGGAGACAGGAGGAGAGACCCAGTACTTC

j_call: TRBJ2-4
clone_size: .
d_call: TRBD1
v_call: TRBV2
cdr3_aa: CASSRDRGKNIQYF
cdr3_nt: TGTGCCAGCAGCCGGGACAGGGGAAAAAACATTCAGTACTTC

j_call: TRBJ1-3
clone_size: .
d_call: TRBD1
v_call: TRBV6-6
cdr3_aa: CASRPDRARGNTIYF
cdr3_nt: TGTGCCAGCAGGCCCGACAGGGCACGGGGAAACACCATATATTTT

j_call: TRBJ1-2
clone_size: .
d_call: .
v_call: TRBV3-1/TRBV3-2
cdr3_aa: CASSQDSTPTTGYTF
cdr3_nt: TGTGCCAGCAGCCAAGATTCGACACCAACCACCGGCTACACCTTC

j_call: TRBJ1-1
clone_size: .
d_call: TRBD1
v_call: TRBV5-1
cdr3_aa: CASSLPGQGRTEAFF
cdr3_nt: TGCGCCAGCAGCTTGCCCGGACAGGGGAGGACTGAAGCTTTCTTT

j_call: TRBJ2-2
clone_size: .
d_call: .
v_call: TRBV27
cdr3_aa: CASSSGATRNTGELFF
cdr3_nt: TGTGCCAGCAGTTCGGGCGCGACTAGAAATACCGGGGAGCTGTTTTTT

j_call: TRBJ2-3
clone_size: .
d_call: TRBD1
v_call: TRBV24-1
cdr3_aa: CATSGTGRADTQYF
cdr3_nt: TGTGCCACCAGTGGGACAGGGCGGGCAGATACGCAGTATTTT

j_call: TRBJ2-7
clone_size: .
d_call: .
v_call: TRBV5-4
cdr3_aa: CASSPGGGLVSEQYF
cdr3_nt: TGTGCCAGCAGCCCAGGAGGAGGGTTAGTTTCCGAGCAGTACTTC

j_call: TRBJ2-7
clone_size: .
d_call: TRBD1
v_call: TRBV6-1
cdr3_aa: CASSEGIGQGSFYEQYF
cdr3_nt: TGTGCCAGCAGTGAAGGGATAGGACAGGGCTCGTTCTACGAGCAGTACTTC

j_call: TRBJ2-2
clone_size: .
d_call: .
v_call: TRBV21-1
cdr3_aa: CASSKGPGTGLAGAGGGTGELFF
cdr3_nt: TGTGCCAGCAGCAAAGGGCCCGGGACAGGACTAGCGGGCGCCGGGGGGGGGACCGGGGAGCTGTTTTTT

j_call: TRBJ2-7
clone_size: .
d_call: .
v_call: TRBV30
cdr3_aa: CAWSAMTGGVYEQYF
cdr3_nt: TGTGCCTGGAGCGCTATGACAGGCGGAGTCTACGAGCAGTACTTC

j_call: TRBJ2-7
clone_size: .
d_call: TRBD1
v_call: TRBV27
cdr3_aa: CASKKGQASWEQYF
cdr3_nt: TGTGCCAGCAAAAAAGGACAGGCTTCATGGGAGCAGTACTTC

j_call: TRBJ2-1
clone_size: few
d_call: TRBD2
v_call: TRBV7-9
cdr3_aa: CASSPPLAVSYNEQFF
cdr3_nt: TGTGCCAGCAGCCCCCCACTAGCGGTCTCCTACAATGAGCAGTTCTTC

j_call: TRBJ1-1
clone_size: .
d_call: .
v_call: TRBV2
cdr3_aa: CASQGNTEAFF
cdr3_nt: TGTGCCAGTCAGGGGAACACTGAAGCTTTCTTT